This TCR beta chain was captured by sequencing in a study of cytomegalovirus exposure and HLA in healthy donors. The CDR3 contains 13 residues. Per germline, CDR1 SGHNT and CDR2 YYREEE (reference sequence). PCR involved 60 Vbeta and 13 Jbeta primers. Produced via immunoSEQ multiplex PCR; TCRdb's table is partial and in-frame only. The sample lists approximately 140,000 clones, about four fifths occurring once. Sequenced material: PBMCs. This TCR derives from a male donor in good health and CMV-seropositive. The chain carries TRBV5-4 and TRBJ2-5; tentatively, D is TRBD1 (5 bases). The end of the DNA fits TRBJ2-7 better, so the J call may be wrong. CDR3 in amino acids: CASSLVPGREQYF. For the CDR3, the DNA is TGTGCCAGCAGCTTGGTCCCAGGGCGCGAGCAGTACTTC.